The 19 T cell receptor beta chains listed next were all sequenced from one sample in a study of blood T cells in healthy people across ages. PCR was performed a second time for about 7 to 12 cycles using a sample-barcoded 5' primer and a J-beta primer mix. TCRdb processed the 5' RACE reads anew with MiXCR; each CDR3 protein has one entry. The sample records roughly 500,000 distinct CDR3 sequences, 27% being singletons. Sequencing used blood. These TCRs come from a woman between 65 and 79 years old in good health.

V and J are TRBV27 and TRBJ2-6; unclear D gene. The CDR3 consists of 14 residues. Germline V CDR1 and CDR2: MNHEY, SMNVEV (reference sequence). V gave up 6 bases and J gave up 4 bases, with 10 bases separating them. In DNA, the CDR3 is TGTGCCAGCAGCGTGGGTTTAGGGGCCAACGTCCTGACTTTC. It specifies CASSVGLGANVLTF.

The table lists this clonotype with a few counts. The rearrangement links TRBV7-2 to TRBJ2-5; no reliable D call. Germline V gene sequence: CDR1 SGHTA, CDR2 FQGNSA. The CDR3 is 16 amino acids. V lost 0 bases and J lost 0, with 11 bases in between. This CDR3 reads CASSLAGLGYQETQYF. As DNA, the CDR3 is TGTGCCAGCAGCTTAGCTGGCTTGGGTTACCAAGAGACCCAGTACTTC.

This clonotype was seen a handful of times. This chain joins TRBV7-2 and TRBJ2-3; TRBD2 might be the D (6 bases). V dropped 2 bases and J dropped 4 bases, with 16 bases sitting between them. Looked up from germline, CDR1 is SGHTA and CDR2 is FQGNSA. The CDR3 totals 16 residues. The CDR3 nucleotides are TGTGCCAGCAGCTTAATGGCGGGGCCCGTGGCAGATACGCAGTATTTT. Translated, it gives CASSLMAGPVADTQYF.

This clonotype has just a few counts. The gene calls are TRBV5-1 and TRBJ2-1, with D hard to call. This CDR3 is 13 amino acids long. V was pared by 1 base and J by 5 bases, with 7 bases between. The germline gives CDR1 SGHRS, CDR2 YFSETQ. The CDR3 bases are TGCGCCAGCAGCTTGTGGTCTGACAATGAGCAGTTCTTC. Its protein is CASSLWSDNEQFF.

The chain is built from TRBV24-1 and TRBJ2-7; 8 bases match TRBD2. Germline V CDR1 and CDR2: KGHDR, SFDVKD. The CDR3 consists of 16 residues. The ends lost 5 bases at V and 5 bases at J; junction bases unmatched: 13. The CDR3 reads CATSAGASGRLDEQYF. Written as DNA, the CDR3 is TGTGCCACCAGTGCGGGGGCTAGCGGGCGCTTAGACGAGCAGTACTTC.

This clonotype has only one observation. The V gene is TRBV6-2 or TRBV6-3, the J gene TRBJ2-1; D perhaps matches TRBD1 (5 bases). CDR1 is MNHEY and CDR2 is SVGEGT in the germline V gene. This CDR3 is built from 13 residues. The V and J ends lost 8 bases and 5 bases respectively, with 13 bases between them. The CDR3 here is CASGQGLHNEQFF. The DNA of the CDR3 is TGTGCCAGCGGTCAGGGTCTCCACAATGAGCAGTTCTTC.

V gene TRBV25-1 combines with J gene TRBJ1-6; D gene unclear. The CDR3 has 11 amino acids. V gave up 8 bases and J gave up 6 bases, with 5 bases separating them. Germline lookup yields CDR1 MGHDK and CDR2 SYGVNS. The CDR3 DNA reads as TGTGCCAGCGGTGGTAATTCACCCCTCCACTTT. Translated: CASGGNSPLHF.

V is TRBV24-1 and J is TRBJ2-5; TRBD1 might be the D (6 bases). Germline V CDR1 and CDR2: KGHDR, SFDVKD. The CDR3 spans 16 residues. Trimming shortened V by 2 bases and J by 2 bases, and 14 bases separated the two germline ends. CDR3 in DNA: TGTGCCACCAGTGATTCAACTCATGGACAGCAAGAGACCCAGTACTTC. This encodes CATSDSTHGQQETQYF.

V is TRBV2 and J is TRBJ1-5, with D unclear. CDR1 SNHLY and CDR2 FYNNEI come from the germline V gene. V lost 6 bases and J 2 bases, leaving 11 bases between the germline ends. This CDR3 is 14 amino acids long. CDR3 in amino acids: CASRGDPGNQPQHF. The CDR3 bases are TGTGCCAGCAGAGGAGACCCAGGCAATCAGCCCCAGCATTTT.

This sequence joins TRBV25-1 and TRBJ2-7, with 11 bases aligning to TRBD2. The germline V gene has CDR1 MGHDK and CDR2 SYGVNS. The CDR3 loop spans 15 amino acids. Trimming at V came to 4 bases and at J to 6 bases, leaving 8 bases not matched to a gene. CDR3 amino acids: CASSATSGRVREQYF. The CDR3 bases are TGTGCCAGCAGTGCTACTAGCGGGAGAGTTCGCGAGCAGTACTTC.

The V and J genes are TRBV12-3 or TRBV12-4 and TRBJ1-5; no clear D. There are 14 residues in the CDR3. V lost 5 bases, J lost 2 bases, and 10 bases lay in between. The CDR3 sequence is CASSVSMGNQPQHF. In DNA, the CDR3 is TGTGCCAGCAGTGTCAGTATGGGCAATCAGCCCCAGCATTTT.

This clonotype has only a few counts. V is TRBV9 and J is TRBJ2-3, with 7 bases aligning to TRBD1. This CDR3 comprises 15 residues. Looked up from germline, CDR1 is SGDLS and CDR2 is YYNGEE. The V gene end was trimmed by 1 base and the J gene end by 3 bases; junction bases not matched to a gene: 5. Here the CDR3 reads CASSVNQGVTDTQYF. In DNA form, the CDR3 reads TGTGCCAGCAGCGTAAATCAGGGGGTGACAGATACGCAGTATTTT.

This rearrangement joins TRBV5-1 to TRBJ2-5; TRBD1 matches at 8 bases. CDR1 and CDR2 from the germline V gene are SGHRS and YFSETQ. J gave up 2 bases and V 1 base, and 7 bases lay outside the gene matches. This CDR3 has 16 residues. The CDR3 protein is CASSLRRQGKQETQYF. CDR3 nucleotide sequence: TGCGCCAGCAGCTTGCGACGACAGGGGAAACAAGAGACCCAGTACTTC.

This clonotype was seen only a few times. This chain joins TRBV4-2 and TRBJ2-7; D might be TRBD1 (6 bases). Trimming stripped 1 base from V and 0 bases from J, with 13 bases between. The CDR3 loop spans 16 amino acids. Germline V CDR1 and CDR2: LGHNA, YNFKEQ. Here the CDR3 DNA reads TGTGCCAGCAGCCAAGTAGGGGGACAAAACTCCTACGAGCAGTACTTC. Protein: CASSQVGGQNSYEQYF.

This clonotype has only a few counts. V and J are TRBV20-1 and TRBJ2-1; a weak D match, TRBD2 (5 bases). The J call may be in error: the DNA end matches TRBJ2-5 better. Germline V gene lookup returns CDR1 DFQATT and CDR2 SNEGSKA (reference sequence). The CDR3 runs 11 residues. This CDR3 reads CSARARGTQYF. The CDR3 DNA reads TGCAGTGCTAGAGCCCGGGGGACCCAGTACTTC.

The chain combines TRBV20-1 with TRBJ1-1; D unresolved. This CDR3 contains 15 residues. Trimming stripped 6 bases from V and 2 bases from J, with 19 bases between. Germline V gives CDR1 DFQATT, CDR2 SNEGSKA (reference sequence). Here the CDR3 reads CSAARGLLINTEAFF. The DNA for the CDR3 is TGCAGTGCCGCCCGAGGGTTGCTGATAAACACTGAAGCTTTCTTT.

This clonotype was picked up a small number of times. The chain has TRBV10-3 and TRBJ1-5; no clear D gene. The germline V gene has CDR1 ENHRY and CDR2 SYGVKD. The CDR3 runs to 14 residues. Trimming pared 0 bases from V and 7 bases from J, leaving 10 bases between. This CDR3 is CAISESDTNQPQHF. The CDR3 region has the DNA TGTGCCATCAGTGAGTCTGACACTAACCAGCCCCAGCATTTT.

CDR3 sequence reads: CASSPLFGHNEQFF. CDR3 coding DNA: TGTGCCAGCAGCCCCCTTTTCGGGCACAATGAGCAGTTCTTC. This rearrangement joins TRBV7-9 to TRBJ2-1, with D hard to call. V was shortened by 5 bases and J by 5 bases, with 13 bases between the two germline ends. The CDR3 extends over 14 amino acids. Germline V CDR1 and CDR2: SEHNR, FQNEAQ (reference sequence). Filled out from reference TRBV7-9 and TRBJ2-1, the complete variable domain reads DTGVSQNPRHKITKRGQNVTFRCDPISEHNRLYWYRQTLGQGPEFLTYFQNEAQLEKSRLLSDRFSAERPKGSFSTLEIQRTEQGDSAMYLCASSPLFGHNEQFFGPGTRLTVL.

Of note for this clonotype: The junction departs from germline at one end; a sequencing error may be responsible. This chain uses TRBV12-3 or TRBV12-4 with TRBJ1-1; possibly TRBD1 for D (5 bases). The CDR3 covers 14 residues. This CDR3 is CTSSPRQRGTEAFF. In nucleotides, the CDR3 is TGTACCAGCAGTCCAAGACAGAGGGGCACTGAAGCTTTCTTT.